One and the same sample provided the 21 T cell receptor beta chains below, sequenced in a study of monozygotic twins with inflammatory bowel disease. After re-calling the 5' RACE reads, TCRdb lists one entry per CDR3 protein, DNA absent. Recorded for this sample: about 300,000 distinct CDR3 sequences. The sequenced sample was blood. The receptors originated from a human donor with ulcerative colitis or Crohn's disease, or a healthy co-twin of an affected twin (not recorded which).

V and J are TRBV7-9 and TRBJ2-2. CDR3 length: 15 residues. Germline V gene data show CDR1 as SEHNR and CDR2 as FQNEAQ (reference sequence). This CDR3 reads CASSALGKNTGELFF.

The CDR3 spells CASSLAAGARDTQYF. The J gene is TRBJ2-3, the V gene TRBV7-2; without DNA, the TCRdb call of TRBD1 cannot be checked. Germline lookup yields CDR1 SGHTA and CDR2 FQGNSA. The CDR3 loop spans 15 amino acids.

The V and J genes are TRBV27 and TRBJ2-7; TCRdb proposes TRBD1, but this gene call is untestable without DNA. The CDR3 runs to 15 residues. Germline lookup yields CDR1 MNHEY and CDR2 SMNVEV (reference sequence). The CDR3 is CASSLEGVGTYEQYF.

The CDR3 region is CASSLDGTSGSEQYF. The rearrangement uses TRBV5-1 and TRBJ2-7; the TCRdb call, TRBD2, lacks DNA for checking. Germline loops: CDR1 SGHRS, CDR2 YFSETQ. The CDR3 extends over 15 amino acids.

The CDR3: CSALPRASSNQPQHF. The chain has TRBV20-1 and TRBJ1-5. The CDR3 has 15 amino acids. The germline V gene encodes CDR1 DFQATT and CDR2 SNEGSKA (reference sequence).

The chain couples TRBV12-3 or TRBV12-4 to TRBJ2-5. The CDR3 spans 14 residues. CDR3 sequence: CASSFSGRKETQYF.

The gene calls are TRBV7-3 and TRBJ2-5; TCRdb selects TRBD1, and the lack of DNA leaves this call unchecked. CDR1 and CDR2 from the germline V gene are SGHTA and FQGTGA. The CDR3 runs 14 residues. The CDR3 region is CASSPGQGEETQYF.

V gene TRBV7-8 combines with J gene TRBJ1-2; no DNA is available, so the TRBD1 call from TCRdb remains unchecked. This CDR3 contains 13 residues. Germline V gives CDR1 SGHVS, CDR2 FQNEAQ. CDR3 in amino acids: CASSLRGSYGYTF. The variable domain in full, completed from reference TRBV7-8 and TRBJ1-2, reads GAGVSQSPRYKVAKRGQDVALRCDPISGHVSLFWYQQALGQGPEFLTYFQNEAQLDKSGLPSDRFFAERPEGSVSTLKIQRTQQEDSAVYLCASSLRGSYGYTFGSGTRLTVV.

The chain recombines TRBV7-2 with TRBJ2-1. CDR3 length equals 16 residues. Looked up from germline, CDR1 is SGHTA and CDR2 is FQGNSA. The CDR3 loop is CASSLRPSDSYNEQFF.

This CDR3 reads CASITGGAISNQPQHF. V and J are TRBV28 and TRBJ1-5; without DNA, the TCRdb call of TRBD1 cannot be checked. CDR3 length equals 16 residues. CDR1 is MDHEN, CDR2 SYDVKM, per germline.

This sequence joins TRBV29-1 and TRBJ2-7; no DNA is available, so the TRBD1 call from TCRdb remains unchecked. Germline V gene sequence: CDR1 SQVTM, CDR2 ANQGSEA. CDR3 size: 14 residues. CDR3: CSVAYGGSSYEQYF.

The J gene is TRBJ2-5, the V gene TRBV7-2; TCRdb names TRBD1, which stays unverified in the absence of DNA. The CDR3 consists of 16 residues. The germline gives CDR1 SGHTA, CDR2 FQGNSA. This CDR3 is CASSNKRTGPGETQYF. Drawing the rest from reference TRBV7-2 and TRBJ2-5, the complete variable domain is GAGVSQSPSNKVTEKGKDVELRCDPISGHTALYWYRQSLGQGLEFLIYFQGNSAPDKSGLPSDRFSAERTGGSVSTLTIQRTQQEDSAVYLCASSNKRTGPGETQYFGPGTRLLVL.

The genes are TRBV20-1 and TRBJ2-7. CDR3 length: 14 amino acids. The V gene's germline CDR1 is DFQATT and CDR2 SNEGSKA (reference sequence). CDR3 region: CSARDGESSYEQYF.

The rearrangement links TRBV6-5 to TRBJ2-1; TCRdb lists TRBD1, though no DNA is available to test this call. Germline assignment: CDR1 MNHEY and CDR2 SVGAGI. The CDR3 is made up of 16 amino acids. The CDR3 spells CASSYFGQGGIYEQFF.

This chain links TRBV27 with TRBJ2-1; TCRdb returns TRBD1, unconfirmable since there is no DNA. CDR1 and CDR2 from the germline V gene are MNHEY and SMNVEV (reference sequence). This CDR3 has 14 amino acids. CDR3 region: CASSPGRIYNEQFF.

The genes are TRBV7-2 and TRBJ1-1; TCRdb returns TRBD1, unconfirmable since there is no DNA. The germline V gene encodes CDR1 SGHTA and CDR2 FQGNSA. The CDR3 consists of 15 residues. CDR3 amino acids: CASSLVRGLSTEAFF.

The rearrangement links TRBV7-2 to TRBJ2-1; TCRdb calls TRBD1, which cannot be checked without DNA. Germline CDR1 SGHTA, CDR2 FQGNSA. The CDR3 has 15 amino acids. The chain's CDR3 is CASSTPGTWYNEQFF.

The chain has TRBV7-2 and TRBJ2-3; TCRdb lists TRBD1, though no DNA is available to test this call. Germline V gives CDR1 SGHTA, CDR2 FQGNSA. The CDR3 has 16 amino acids. The CDR3 loop reads CASSLVRDRVTDTQYF.

The V gene is TRBV11-1, the J gene TRBJ2-7; the TCRdb call, TRBD2, lacks DNA for checking. The CDR3 spans 20 residues. The germline CDR1 and CDR2 sequences are SGHAT and FQDESV (reference sequence). CDR3 amino acids: CASSRFSGLAEGPSKDEQYF.

CDR3: CASSFLDRTIYEQYF. The rearrangement joins TRBV28 to TRBJ2-7; with no DNA, the TCRdb D assignment of TRBD1 cannot be verified. The length of the CDR3 is 15 residues. Germline CDR1 MDHEN, CDR2 SYDVKM.

This chain links TRBV11-1 with TRBJ2-7; there is no DNA to check the TCRdb D call of TRBD2. CDR1 SGHAT and CDR2 FQDESV come from the germline V gene (reference sequence). The CDR3 sequence is 19 residues long. The CDR3 loop reads CASSLASPSPGGLVYEQYF.